This T cell receptor beta chain was captured by sequencing in a study of T cell repertoires in cytomegalovirus infection. Across the study: HLA-B-restricted CMV epitopes that are well studied, plus recently identified HLA-C-restricted ones, were used by the study. Public TCR beta signatures marked donors with CMV infection and the matching HLA. Points from the study as a whole: Cumulative frequency (of public TCR beta family members) identified carriers of CMV plus the relevant HLA.

A single record per CDR3 protein comes from TCRdb applying MiXCR to the reads. The sample shows about 920,000 distinct CDR3 sequences, around 32% of them seen only once. V shed 5 bases and J shed 0 bases, with 17 bases lying between them. Germline V gene data show CDR1 as PRHDT and CDR2 as FYEKMQ (reference sequence). The CDR3 extends over 17 amino acids. This clonotype was seen a handful of times. The target antigen is unknown. The sequencing here drew on cultured CD8+ T cells from PBMCs, taken from culture after CMV antigen stimulation. J is TRBJ1-5 and V is TRBV13; D is possibly TRBD1 (5 bases). The TCR sequence derives from a human donor in good health (CMV status not recorded). Some clones in this sample may be carry-over from other donors' samples. The CDR3 spells CASSRGRGLDSNQPQHF. Here the CDR3 DNA reads TGTGCCAGCAGCCGTGGGAGGGGACTGGATAGCAATCAGCCCCAGCATTTT.